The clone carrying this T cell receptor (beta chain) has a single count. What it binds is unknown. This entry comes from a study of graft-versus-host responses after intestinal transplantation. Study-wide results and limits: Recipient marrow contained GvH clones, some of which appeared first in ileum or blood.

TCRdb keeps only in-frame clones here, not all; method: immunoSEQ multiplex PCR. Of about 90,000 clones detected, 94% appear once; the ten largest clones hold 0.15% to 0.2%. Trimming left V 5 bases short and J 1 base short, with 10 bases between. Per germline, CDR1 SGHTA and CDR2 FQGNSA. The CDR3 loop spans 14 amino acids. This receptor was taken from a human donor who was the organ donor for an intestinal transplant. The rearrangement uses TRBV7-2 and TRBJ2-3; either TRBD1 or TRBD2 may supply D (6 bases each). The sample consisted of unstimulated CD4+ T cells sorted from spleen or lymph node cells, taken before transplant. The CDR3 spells CASSPRGRTDTQYF. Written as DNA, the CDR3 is TGTGCCAGCAGCCCTCGGGGGCGCACAGATACGCAGTATTTT.